Sequencing of this TCR beta chain was carried out in a study of beta chain features in type 1 diabetes. Study-wide points: Patients' naive, central memory and regulatory TCRB repertoires appeared more alike than those of healthy donors.

Isolated RNA was reverse transcribed in full, so expressed TCRB transcripts were sequenced. Clones were read by immunoSEQ multiplex PCR, and TCRdb kept only the in-frame ones, dropping some. The sample lists 200,000 to 250,000 clones; approximately 10% were seen once. Germline CDR1 and CDR2: LNHDA and SQIVND (reference sequence). V lost 1 base, J lost 2 bases, and 12 bases lay in between. The CDR3 totals 15 residues. This clone was seen only a few times. The antigen is undetermined. Purity above 98% was achieved in all sorted populations. The TCR originated in a young man in good health. The material sequenced was central memory CD4+ T cells from blood. The gene calls are TRBV19 and TRBJ2-7; tentatively, D is TRBD2 (5 bases). CDR3 region: CASSIVSSGTYEQYF. The CDR3 coding sequence is TGTGCCAGTAGTATAGTATCGTCGGGAACCTACGAGCAGTACTTC.